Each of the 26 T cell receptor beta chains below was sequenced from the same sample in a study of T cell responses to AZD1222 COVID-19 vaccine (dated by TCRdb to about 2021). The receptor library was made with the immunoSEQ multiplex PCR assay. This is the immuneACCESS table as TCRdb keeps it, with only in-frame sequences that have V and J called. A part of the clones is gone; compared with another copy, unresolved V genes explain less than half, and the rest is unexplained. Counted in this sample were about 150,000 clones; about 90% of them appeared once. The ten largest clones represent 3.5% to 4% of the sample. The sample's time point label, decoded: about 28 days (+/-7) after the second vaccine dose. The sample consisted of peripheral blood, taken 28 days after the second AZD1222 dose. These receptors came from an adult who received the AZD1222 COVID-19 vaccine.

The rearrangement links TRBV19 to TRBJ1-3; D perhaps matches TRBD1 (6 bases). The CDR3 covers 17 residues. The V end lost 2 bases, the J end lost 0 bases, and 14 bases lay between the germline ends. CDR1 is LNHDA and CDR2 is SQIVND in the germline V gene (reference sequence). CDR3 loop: CASSISSTGSSGNTIYF. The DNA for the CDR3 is TGTGCCAGTAGTATATCTTCGACAGGCAGCTCTGGAAACACCATATATTTT.

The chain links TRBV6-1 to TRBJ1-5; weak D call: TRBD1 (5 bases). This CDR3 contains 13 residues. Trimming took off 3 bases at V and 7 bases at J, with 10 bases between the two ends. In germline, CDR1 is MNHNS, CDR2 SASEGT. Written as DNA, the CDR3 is TGTGCCAGCAGTGATGGGTGGGGGCAGCCCCAGCATTTT. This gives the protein CASSDGWGQPQHF.

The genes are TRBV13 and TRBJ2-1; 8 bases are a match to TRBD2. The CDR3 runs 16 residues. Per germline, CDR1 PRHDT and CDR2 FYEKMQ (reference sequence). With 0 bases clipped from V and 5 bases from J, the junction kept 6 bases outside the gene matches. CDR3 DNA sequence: TGTGCCAGCAGCTTAGGCCCGGCGGGGGGCCACAATGAGCAGTTCTTC. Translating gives CASSLGPAGGHNEQFF.

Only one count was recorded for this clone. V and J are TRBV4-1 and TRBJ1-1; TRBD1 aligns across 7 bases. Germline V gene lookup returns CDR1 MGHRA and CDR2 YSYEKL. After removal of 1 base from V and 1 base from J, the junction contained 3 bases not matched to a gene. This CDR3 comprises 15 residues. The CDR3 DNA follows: TGCGCCAGCAGCCAAGTGGGGACAGCGAACACTGAAGCTTTCTTT. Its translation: CASSQVGTANTEAFF.

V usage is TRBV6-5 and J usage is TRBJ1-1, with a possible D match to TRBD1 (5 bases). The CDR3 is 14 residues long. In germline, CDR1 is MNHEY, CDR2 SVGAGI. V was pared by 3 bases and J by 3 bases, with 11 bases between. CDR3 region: CASSYSWGDTEAFF. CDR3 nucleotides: TGTGCCAGCAGTTATAGCTGGGGGGACACTGAAGCTTTCTTT.

The CDR3 loop is CASSIPGQTYEQYF. The CDR3 DNA is TGTGCCAGTAGTATCCCGGGACAGACCTACGAGCAGTACTTC. The gene calls are TRBV19 and TRBJ2-7, with TRBD1 identical over 7 bases. CDR1 and CDR2 (germline): LNHDA, SQIVND (reference sequence). CDR3 length equals 14 residues. The V and J ends lost 3 bases and 2 bases, in that order; junction bases with no gene match: 4.

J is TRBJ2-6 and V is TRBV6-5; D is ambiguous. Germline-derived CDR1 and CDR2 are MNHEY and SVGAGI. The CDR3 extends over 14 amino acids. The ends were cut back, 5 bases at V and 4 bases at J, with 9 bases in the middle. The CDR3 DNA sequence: TGTGCCAGCAGTCTGCGATCAGGGGCCAACGTCCTGACTTTC. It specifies CASSLRSGANVLTF.

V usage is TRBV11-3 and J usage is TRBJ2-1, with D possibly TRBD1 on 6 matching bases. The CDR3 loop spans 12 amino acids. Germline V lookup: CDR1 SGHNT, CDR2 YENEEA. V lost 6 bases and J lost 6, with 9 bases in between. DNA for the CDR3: TGTGCCAGCAGACGACAGGTCAATGAGCAGTTCTTC. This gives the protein CASRRQVNEQFF.

The CDR3 DNA reads as TGTGCCAGCTCACCACCCCAGGGTGGGGCTTTCTTT. Residues: CASSPPQGGAFF. The chain employs TRBV18 and TRBJ1-1, with D possibly matching TRBD1 (5 bases). V was trimmed by 0 bases and J by 11 bases, leaving 10 bases between them. Germline V gene sequence: CDR1 KGHSH, CDR2 LQKENI. The CDR3 consists of 12 residues.

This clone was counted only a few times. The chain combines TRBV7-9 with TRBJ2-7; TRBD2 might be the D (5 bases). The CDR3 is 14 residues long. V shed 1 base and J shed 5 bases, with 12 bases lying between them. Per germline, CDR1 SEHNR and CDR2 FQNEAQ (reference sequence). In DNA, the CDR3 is TGTGCCAGCAGCTTAGAAACTAGATCAGACGAGCAGTACTTC. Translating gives CASSLETRSDEQYF.

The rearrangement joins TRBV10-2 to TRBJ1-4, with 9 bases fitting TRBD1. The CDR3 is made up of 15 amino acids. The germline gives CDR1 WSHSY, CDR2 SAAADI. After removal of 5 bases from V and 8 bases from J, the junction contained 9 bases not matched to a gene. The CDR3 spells CASSKKGQGEEKLFF. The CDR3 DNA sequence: TGCGCCAGCAGTAAAAAGGGACAGGGCGAGGAAAAACTGTTTTTT.

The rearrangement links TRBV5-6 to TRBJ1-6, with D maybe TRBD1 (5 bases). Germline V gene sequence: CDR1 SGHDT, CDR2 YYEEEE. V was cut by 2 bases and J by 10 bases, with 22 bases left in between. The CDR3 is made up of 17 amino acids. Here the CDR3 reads CASSFWTRLTGGSPLHF. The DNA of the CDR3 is TGTGCCAGCAGCTTCTGGACCCGTTTGACTGGGGGATCACCCCTCCACTTT.

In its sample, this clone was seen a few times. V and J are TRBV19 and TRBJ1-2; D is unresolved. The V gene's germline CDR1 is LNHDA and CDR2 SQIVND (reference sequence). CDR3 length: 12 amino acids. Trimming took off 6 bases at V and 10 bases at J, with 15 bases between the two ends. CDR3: CASRYALADYTF. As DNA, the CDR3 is TGTGCCAGTAGATATGCCCTCGCGGACTACACCTTC.

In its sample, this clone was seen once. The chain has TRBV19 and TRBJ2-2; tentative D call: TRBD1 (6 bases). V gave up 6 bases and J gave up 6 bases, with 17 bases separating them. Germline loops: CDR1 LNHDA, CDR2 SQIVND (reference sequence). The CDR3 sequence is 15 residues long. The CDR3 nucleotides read TGTGCCAGTAGCCCCACAGGGTACGGGGCCGGGGAGCTGTTTTTT. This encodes CASSPTGYGAGELFF.

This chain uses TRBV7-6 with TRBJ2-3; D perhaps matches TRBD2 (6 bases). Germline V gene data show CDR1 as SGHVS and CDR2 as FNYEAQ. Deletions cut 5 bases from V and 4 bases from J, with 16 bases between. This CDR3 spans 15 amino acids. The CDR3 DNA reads TGTGCCAGCAGCGCAGTGGGGGGTAGGGCAGATACGCAGTATTTT. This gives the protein CASSAVGGRADTQYF.

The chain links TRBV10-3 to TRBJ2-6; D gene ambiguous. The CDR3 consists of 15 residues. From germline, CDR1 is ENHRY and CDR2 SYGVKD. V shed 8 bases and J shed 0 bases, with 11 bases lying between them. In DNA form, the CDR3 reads TGTGCCATCGGTCCCAAATTCTCTGGGGCCAACGTCCTGACTTTC. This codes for CAIGPKFSGANVLTF.

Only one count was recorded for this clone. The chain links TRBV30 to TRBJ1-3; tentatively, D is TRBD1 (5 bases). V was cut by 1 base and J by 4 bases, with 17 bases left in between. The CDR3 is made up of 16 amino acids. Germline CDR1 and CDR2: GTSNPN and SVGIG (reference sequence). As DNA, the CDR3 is TGTGCCTGGAGTGGGTTCCGGACACACGGGGGAAACACCATATATTTT. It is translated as CAWSGFRTHGGNTIYF. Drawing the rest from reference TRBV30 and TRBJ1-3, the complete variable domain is SQTIHQWPATLVQPVGSPLSLECTVEGTSNPNLYWYRQAAGRGLQLLFYSVGIGQISSEVPQNLSASRPQDRQFILSSKKLLLSDSGFYLCAWSGFRTHGGNTIYFGEGSWLTVV.

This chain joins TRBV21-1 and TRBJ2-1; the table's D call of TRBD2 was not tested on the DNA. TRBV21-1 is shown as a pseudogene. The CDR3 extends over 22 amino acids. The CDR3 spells CASSKRSGSSGRAGGVYNEQFF. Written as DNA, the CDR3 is TGTGCCAGCAGCAAAAGGAGCGGGTCTAGCGGGAGGGCCGGAGGTGTCTACAATGAGCAGTTCTTC.

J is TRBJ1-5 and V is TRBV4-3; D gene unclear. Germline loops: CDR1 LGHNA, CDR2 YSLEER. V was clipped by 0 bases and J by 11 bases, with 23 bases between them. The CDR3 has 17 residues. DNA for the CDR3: TGCGCCAGCAGCCAAGAGATTGGGTCCCCAAGATTCGTAGCCCAGCATTTT. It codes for CASSQEIGSPRFVAQHF.

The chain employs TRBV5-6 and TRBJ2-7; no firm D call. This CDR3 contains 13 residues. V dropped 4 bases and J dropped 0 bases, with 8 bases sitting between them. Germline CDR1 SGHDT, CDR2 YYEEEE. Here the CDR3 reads CASSRKGSYEQYF. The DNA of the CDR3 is TGTGCCAGCAGCCGAAAGGGCTCCTACGAGCAGTACTTC.

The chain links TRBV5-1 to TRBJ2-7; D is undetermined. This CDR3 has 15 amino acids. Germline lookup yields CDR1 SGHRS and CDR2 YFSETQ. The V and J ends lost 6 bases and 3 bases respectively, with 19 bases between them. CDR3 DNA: TGCGCCAGCAAGCTAACCTCCGACCCTGACTACGAGCAGTACTTC. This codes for CASKLTSDPDYEQYF.

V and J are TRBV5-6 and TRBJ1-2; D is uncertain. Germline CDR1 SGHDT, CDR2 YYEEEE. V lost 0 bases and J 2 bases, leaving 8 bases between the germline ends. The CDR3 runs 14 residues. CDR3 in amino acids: CASSLGGRNYGYTF. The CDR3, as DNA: TGTGCCAGCAGCTTGGGAGGACGGAACTATGGCTACACCTTC. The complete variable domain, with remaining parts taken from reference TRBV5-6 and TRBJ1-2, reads DAGVTQSPTHLIKTRGQQVTLRCSPKSGHDTVSWYQQALGQGPQFIFQYYEEEERQRGNFPDRFSGHQFPNYSSELNVNALLLGDSALYLCASSLGGRNYGYTFGSGTRLTVV.

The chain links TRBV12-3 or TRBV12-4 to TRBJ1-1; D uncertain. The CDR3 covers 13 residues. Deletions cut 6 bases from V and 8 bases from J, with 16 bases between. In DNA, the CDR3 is TGTGCCAGCAGCCCACTAAACACGGCCGAAGCTTTCTTT. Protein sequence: CASSPLNTAEAFF.

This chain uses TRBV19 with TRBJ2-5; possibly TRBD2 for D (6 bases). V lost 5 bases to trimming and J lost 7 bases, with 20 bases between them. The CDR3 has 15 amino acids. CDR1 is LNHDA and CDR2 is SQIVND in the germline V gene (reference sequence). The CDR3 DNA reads TGTGCCAGTAGTCCGGGACTCCCCTTTTCGGGGACCCAGTACTTC. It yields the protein CASSPGLPFSGTQYF.

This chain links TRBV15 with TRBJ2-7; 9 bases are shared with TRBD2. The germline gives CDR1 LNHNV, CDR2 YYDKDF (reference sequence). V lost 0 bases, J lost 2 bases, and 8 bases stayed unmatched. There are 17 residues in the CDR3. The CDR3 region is CATSRDRGTSITYEQYF. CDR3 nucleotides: TGTGCCACCAGCAGAGATCGGGGGACTAGCATTACCTACGAGCAGTACTTC.

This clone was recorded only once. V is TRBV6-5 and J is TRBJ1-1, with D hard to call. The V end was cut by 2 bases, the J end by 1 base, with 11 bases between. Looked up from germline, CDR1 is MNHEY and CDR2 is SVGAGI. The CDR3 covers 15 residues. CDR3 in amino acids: CASSYRGLGNTEAFF. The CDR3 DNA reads TGTGCCAGCAGTTACCGGGGTTTGGGGAACACTGAAGCTTTCTTT.